What follows is one T cell receptor beta chain and its context. This sample was taken from a study of blood T cell repertoires in COVID-19. Study as a whole: Some COVID-19 samples were acute and others convalescent; all came from the United States, Italy and Spain. T cells, B-cell-depleted T cells, or PBMCs supplied cDNA or gDNA.

With 4 bases removed from V and 5 bases from J, the gap between germline ends came to 12 bases. The CDR3 is 13 amino acids. Germline CDR1 SGHKS, CDR2 YYEKEE (reference sequence). Study processing details: Reference gene primer amplification in the assay estimated nucleated cell counts. TCRdb keeps only in-frame clones here, not all; method: immunoSEQ multiplex PCR. V and J calls and clone size follow that table, whereas D and trimming were derived from the DNA. This sample has 210,000 or so clones; under 90% occur once, and the top ten carry roughly 4.2%. The TCR originated in a middle-aged man with acute or convalescent COVID-19. The J gene is TRBJ2-5, the V gene TRBV5-5; no reliable D call. Sequencing was done on a sample of peripheral blood. The CDR3 DNA follows: TGTGCCAGCAGCCCACTGTCGTGGGAGACCCAGTACTTC. It encodes CASSPLSWETQYF.